These 16 T cell receptor beta chains share one sample of origin, sequenced in a study of T cell responses to AZD1222 COVID-19 vaccine. The protocol was immunoSEQ multiplex PCR, while the TCRdb copy is restricted to in-frame clones and leaves out a portion. The table includes some 31,000 clones, over 90% detected once. The sample here was peripheral blood, taken on day 0 of AZD1222 vaccination. All receptors come from an adult in good health.

This clone was found a few times. This rearrangement joins TRBV30 to TRBJ1-1, with a tentative D call TRBD1 (5 bases). The CDR3 extends over 14 amino acids. V was trimmed by 5 bases and J by 8 bases, leaving 21 bases between them. Per germline, CDR1 GTSNPN and CDR2 SVGIG (reference sequence). CDR3 in amino acids: CAWLLKVQWGEAFF. The CDR3 coding sequence is TGTGCCTGGTTATTGAAAGTCCAGTGGGGGGAAGCTTTCTTT.

The V and J genes are TRBV11-2 and TRBJ2-1; maybe TRBD2 (6 bases). Trimming pared 3 bases from V and 0 bases from J, leaving 12 bases between. This CDR3 spans 16 amino acids. Germline V gene data show CDR1 as SGHAT and CDR2 as FQNNGV. For the CDR3, the DNA is TGTGCCAGCAGCTTGTTATCCGGGGGCTCCTACAATGAGCAGTTCTTC. It codes for CASSLLSGGSYNEQFF.

V gene TRBV3-1 (or the pseudogene TRBV3-2) combines with J gene TRBJ2-1; D perhaps matches TRBD1 (5 bases). Trimming removed 3 bases at V and 6 bases at J, with 12 bases between. CDR1 and CDR2 (germline): LGHDT, YNNKEL (reference sequence). CDR3 size: 14 residues. CDR3 loop: CASSHGARFNEQFF. The CDR3 coding sequence is TGTGCCAGCAGCCATGGGGCCCGTTTCAATGAGCAGTTCTTC.

The V and J genes are TRBV9 and TRBJ2-1; 14 nucleotides align to TRBD2. J was trimmed by 0 bases and V by 0 bases; bases with no gene match: 11. There are 21 residues in the CDR3. Germline CDR1 and CDR2: SGDLS and YYNGEE. Here the CDR3 reads CASSVGSRTSGGPSSYNEQFF. The CDR3, as DNA: TGTGCCAGCAGCGTAGGAAGTAGGACTAGCGGGGGGCCCAGCTCCTACAATGAGCAGTTCTTC. Filled out from reference TRBV9 and TRBJ2-1, the complete variable domain reads DSGVTQTPKHLITATGQRVTLRCSPRSGDLSVYWYQQSLDQGLQFLIQYYNGEERAKGNILERFSAQQFPDLHSELNLSSLELGDSALYFCASSVGSRTSGGPSSYNEQFFGPGTRLTVL.

The J gene is TRBJ2-1, the V gene TRBV28; TRBD2 matches 9 bases. Germline-derived CDR1 and CDR2 are MDHEN and SYDVKM. Trimming at V came to 7 bases and at J to 4 bases, leaving 11 bases not matched to a gene. The CDR3 has 16 amino acids. The CDR3 coding sequence is TGTGCCAGCACCCCAGGTCTAGCGGGGACATACAATGAGCAGTTCTTC. This sequence encodes CASTPGLAGTYNEQFF.

The chain carries TRBV6-6 and TRBJ2-3, with D maybe TRBD2 (5 bases). Germline values: CDR1 MNHNY, CDR2 SVGAGI (reference sequence). Trimming pared 6 bases from V and 9 bases from J, leaving 19 bases between. The CDR3 contains 14 residues. The CDR3 nucleotides read TGTGCCAGCAGCCACCCTGGGTTGCGAGGGACGCAGTATTTT. Translated: CASSHPGLRGTQYF.

CDR3 sequence (DNA): TGTACGGACAGGACCGGCTACACCTTC. It is translated as CTDRTGYTF. The chain recombines TRBV7-9 with TRBJ1-2; 7 nucleotides align to TRBD1. The CDR3 extends over 9 amino acids. CDR1 and CDR2 from the germline V gene are SEHNR and FQNEAQ (reference sequence).

The CDR3 nucleotides are TGTGCCAGCAGCGGGCGGACTAGCGGGAGTATATACGAGCAGTACTTC. Its translation: CASSGRTSGSIYEQYF. The chain joins TRBV13 to TRBJ2-7; 13 nucleotides align to TRBD2. J lost 4 bases, V lost 5 bases, and 8 bases had no gene match. Germline values: CDR1 PRHDT, CDR2 FYEKMQ (reference sequence). CDR3 length: 16 amino acids.

The CDR3 reads CATSRDASGSYEQYF. DNA of the CDR3: TGTGCCACCAGCAGAGATGCTAGCGGGTCCTACGAGCAGTACTTC. The genes are TRBV15 and TRBJ2-7, with 8 bases that match TRBD2. The CDR3 contains 15 residues. The V gene end was trimmed by 0 bases and the J gene end by 1 base; junction bases not matched to a gene: 2. Germline V gives CDR1 LNHNV, CDR2 YYDKDF (reference sequence).

The J gene is TRBJ2-3, the V gene TRBV7-2, with TRBD1 matching 8 bases. Trimming at V came to 5 bases and at J to 6 bases, leaving 7 bases not matched to a gene. Germline CDR1 and CDR2: SGHTA and FQGNSA. The CDR3 loop spans 14 amino acids. CDR3: CASSHGTGRDTQYF. DNA for the CDR3: TGTGCCAGCAGCCACGGGACAGGTCGGGATACGCAGTATTTT.

The chain combines TRBV5-6 with TRBJ1-4; the D gene is possibly TRBD1 (5 bases). Per germline, CDR1 SGHDT and CDR2 YYEEEE. The CDR3 sequence is 15 residues long. Trimming shortened V by 6 bases and J by 8 bases, and 20 bases separated the two germline ends. The CDR3 spells CASIPFPGSGEKLFF. CDR3 nucleotides: TGTGCCAGCATCCCCTTCCCGGGATCAGGGGAAAAACTGTTTTTT.

The chain couples TRBV19 to TRBJ2-7; TRBD1 agrees at 8 bases. CDR3 length: 15 amino acids. Germline CDR1 is LNHDA and CDR2 is SQIVND (reference sequence). The J segment lost 3 bases and the V segment lost 0 bases, leaving 4 bases of the junction unmatched. CDR3 sequence: CASSIDLGQDYEQYF. The DNA for the CDR3 is TGTGCCAGTAGTATAGATCTGGGACAGGACTACGAGCAGTACTTC.

The rearrangement joins TRBV19 to TRBJ2-3, with 7 bases identical to TRBD1. Germline V gene data show CDR1 as LNHDA and CDR2 as SQIVND (reference sequence). Trimming took 6 bases from V and 4 from J; bases not matched to a gene: 1. This CDR3 is built from 12 residues. The DNA for the CDR3 is TGTGCCAGTAGACAGGGGCCAGATACGCAGTATTTT. Protein sequence: CASRQGPDTQYF.

The chain links TRBV3-1 (or the pseudogene TRBV3-2) to TRBJ1-2; perhaps TRBD1 as D (5 bases). The CDR3 runs to 13 residues. CDR1 LGHDT and CDR2 YNNKEL come from the germline V gene (reference sequence). The V end lost 1 base, the J end lost 6 bases, and 9 bases lay between the germline ends. In nucleotides, the CDR3 is TGTGCCAGCAGCCAAGTCGCGACAGATGGCTACACCTTC. Protein sequence: CASSQVATDGYTF.

The chain combines TRBV9 with TRBJ1-3; D might be TRBD1 (5 bases). Germline CDR1 is SGDLS and CDR2 is YYNGEE. The V gene lost 4 bases and the J gene lost 0 bases, with 14 bases spanning the gap. CDR3 length: 16 amino acids. The CDR3 DNA reads as TGTGCCAGCAGCCCCGGGACGGGAAACTCTGGAAACACCATATATTTT. Its protein is CASSPGTGNSGNTIYF.

The chain uses TRBV5-1 and TRBJ1-6; 7 bases map to TRBD1. The CDR3 loop spans 15 amino acids. Germline loops: CDR1 SGHRS, CDR2 YFSETQ. V lost 0 bases, J lost 10 bases, and 7 bases stayed unmatched. The CDR3 sequence is CASSLEAGGGSPLHF. CDR3 nucleotides: TGCGCCAGCAGCTTGGAGGCAGGGGGTGGATCACCCCTCCACTTT.